This T cell receptor (beta chain) emerged from a study of a mutant IDH1 vaccine in newly diagnosed glioma (dated by TCRdb to about 2021). Regarding the study in general: Vaccination was initiated 4-6 weeks after radiotherapy alone, or concurrently with temozolomide cycles in the chemotherapy-containing groups. For exploratory analyses, fewer than 30 treated patients had longitudinal TCRB deep sequencing done wherever samples were available. Peripheral blood was drawn at six visits: V03 (baseline), V05, V07, V10, V12 and V13. The approximately 29 treated patients were about 60% male and approximately 40% female, with a mean age of around 40 years. The week-35 safety follow-up was designated visit V12, and the week-47 end of study was designated visit V13. Before enrollment, most patients had been given radiochemotherapy with temozolomide as standard therapy, while the rest had received either radiotherapy alone or temozolomide alone.

The sample's time point, from its label and the paper: week 35, safety follow-up. Every vaccine dose consisted of 300 ug of a 20-mer mutant IDH1 peptide in Montanide, administered subcutaneously together with topical imiquimod. Patients received eight vaccinations in weeks 1, 3, 5, 7, 11, 15, 19 and 23, corresponding to visits V03 through V10. All donors had newly diagnosed IDH1-mutant astrocytomas of WHO grade 3 or 4 that showed loss of nuclear ATRX. The samples were drawn from NOA16, a multicentre, single-arm, open-label phase I trial in Germany that tested a mutant IDH1 peptide vaccine in humans for the first time. Genomic DNA for TCRB sequencing was extracted from EDTA blood using the DNeasy Blood and Tissue Kit. Sequences GTSNPN (CDR1) and SVGIG (CDR2) are obtained from the germline V gene (reference sequence). The trim is 5 bases for V and 0 bases for J, with a gap of 10 bases between the germline ends. Its CDR3 holds 13 amino acids, cysteine through phenylalanine. Just the 39-base CDR3 DNA is kept, in frame starting at base 1.

Overall study results and their limits: Changes in the top peripheral T cell clonotypes picked up by TCRB sequencing did not appear to be linked to pseudoprogression. The authors noted that analyses of patient blood samples could not be reproduced because of sample limitations. Across multiple MHC alleles, vaccine-induced immune responses were seen in roughly 93% of patients. PBMC samples for TCRB deep sequencing were selected based on availability.

Libraries came from the immunoSEQ multiplex PCR assay. The hsTCRB Kit was used according to the manufacturer's protocol to amplify rearranged TCR beta chain sequences. TCRB libraries were sequenced on an Illumina MiSeq. For the original study's pipeline: The proprietary platform of the kit vendor was used for demultiplexing, trimming and gene mapping. The clones in this table, taken by TCRdb from immuneACCESS, are in-frame only. Not every clone is retained; where verified, under half of the shortfall comes from an unresolved V gene, and the cause of the rest is unknown. V and J calls and clone size are those listed in that table; D and trimming were worked out from the DNA. This sample comprises some 30,000 clones, roughly 80% of them detected only once. Jointly, the top ten make up about 11% of the sample. Remarks on this clone: Its recognized antigen is unknown. No per-base quality is available; no much larger clone lies one base away.

This receptor chain uses TRBV30 and TRBJ1-2; the D gene cannot be resolved reliably. This TCR was recovered from a woman aged 40 to 50 with glioma. Sequencing used PBMCs, obtained from a glioma patient whose treatment included an IDH1 peptide vaccine. The CDR3 reads CAWVSTSNYGYTF. The nucleotide sequence is TGTGCCTGGGTGAGCACCTCTAACTATGGCTACACCTTC.